The following is a T cell receptor beta chain sequence with its context. The antigen remains unidentified. Germline V gene lookup returns CDR1 LNHNV and CDR2 YYDKDF (reference sequence). This CDR3 comprises 13 residues. V was clipped by 4 bases and J by 3 bases, with 7 bases between them. The authors ran the assay at deep level. On sorted subsets, replicate PCRs used 150 to 250 ng DNA, or about 30,000 T cell genomes. Some clones are missing from TCRdb's copy, which holds only in-frame ones; the method was immunoSEQ multiplex PCR. The repertoire holds around 600,000 clones, 95% to 98% seen once, with approximately 0.3% in the top ten. Positive CCR7 selection of CD45RO-negative cells yielded the naive CD8 cells, and terminally differentiated effector memory CD45RA+ cells were excluded. Every donor was a Caucasian adult from Nashville, Tennessee. The sample originates from a study of shared clonotypes between healthy human individuals. General observations from the study: Since donors were few, the genetic and exposure-history diversity represented was limited.

The sequencing sample was made of naive CD8+ T cells sorted from blood. The chain employs TRBV15 and TRBJ1-5; perhaps TRBD1 as D (5 bases). This receptor was taken from a man aged 25 to 40 in good health. This CDR3 is CATSTGYNQPQHF. CDR3 DNA sequence: TGTGCCACCAGCACAGGGTACAATCAGCCCCAGCATTTT.